This TCR beta chain was captured by sequencing in a study of shared clonotypes between healthy human individuals (dated by TCRdb to 2020 to 2021). Context from the whole study: Three men and two women, aged 18 to 49 years, made up the cohort. To increase sequencing depth and limit assay-specific biases, different laboratories used diverse techniques to prepare libraries and sequence TCR repertoires. Per donor, three plates each were used for CD4 naive and CD4 memory, two for CD8 naive, and one for CD8 memory. To estimate repertoire size and how much clonotypes are shared between individuals, the study performed deep sequencing of blood TCR repertoires from roughly five healthy adults. Between about 0.85 and 10 billion PBMCs per donor were obtained by leukapheresis.

The CDR3, cysteine through phenylalanine, is 14 amino acids long. Only CDR3 DNA remains: 42 bases, in frame from the first base. The germline V gene encodes CDR1 SGHAT and CDR2 FQDESV (reference sequence). The trim is 1 base for V and 3 bases for J, with a gap of 9 bases between the germline ends. Using the deep immunoSEQ assay, TCR CDR3 regions were amplified from genomic DNA by multiplex PCR. Extracted genomic DNA from each cell subset was distributed evenly across all wells of several immunoSEQ 96-well plates, and each plate was treated as a replicate. For sorted subsets, 200 to 250 ng genomic DNA, equal to 30,000 to 35,000 T cell genomes, was loaded into each replicate PCR. Purified libraries were quantified with a Qubit 3.0 fluorometer, sized on a Bioanalyzer 2100, and re-quantified with the KAPA Library Quantification kit. A separate single-read 150-cycle Illumina NextSeq 550 flow cell was used to sequence each immunoSEQ 96-well plate. In the original analysis: Because the immunoSEQ output included only junctional sequences and no quality scores, the filtering could not be the same as the filtering used for full-length reads. To assign V/J genes and CDR3, sequences were annotated against IMGT germline references using PyIR, a Python wrapper for IgBLAST v1.9. Reads were removed for weak V/J assignments (E-value above 1e-6), missing CDR3, stop codons, out-of-frame junctions, or ambiguous translated residues. V3J clonotypes were defined as sequences sharing the same inferred V gene, J gene, and CDR3 amino acid sequence. Percentage overlap between repertoires was computed as shared unique clonotypes divided by the size of the smaller repertoire. Repertoire richness was assessed with RTK rarefaction, the Chao1 estimator, and Recon v2.1 estimates of unobserved clonotypes. OLGA was used to compute generation probabilities for all TCRbeta clonotypes that the gDNA method yielded from a handful of donors. TCRdb holds this immuneACCESS table with in-frame rearrangements only. Some clones are missing; in checked studies, unresolved V genes explain under half, and the rest has no known cause. The D gene and trimming were derived from the DNA, and the V and J assignments and clone size from that table. Within this sample are about 980,000 clones, with more than 75% of them counted one time only. The ten largest clones represent over 1.3% of the sample.

Results the study describes overall, beyond this receptor: Because the study included only a small number of donors, the genetic and exposure-history diversity represented was limited. Naive subsets generally had larger estimated clonotype richness than memory subsets. Sampling was restricted to blood, and TCR repertoires in tissue are likely to differ from TCR repertoires in blood. Rarefaction of sorted-subset datasets indicated incomplete sequencing despite the large sequencing depth. Compared with non-shared clonotypes, the clonotypes found in all four sorted-subset donors had higher generation probabilities. Based on pairwise subsampling, the degree of clonotype sharing among donors was expected to be affected by sequencing depth. Roughly 5% of naive CD4, 3.5% of naive CD8, approximately 2% of memory CD4, and about 0.4% of memory CD8 clonotypes were shared across a few donors.

Healthy HIV-negative adults with no recently reported acute infections or vaccinations were included as donors. Only Caucasian adults living in Nashville, Tennessee, USA were represented among the donors. CD4+ T cells were enriched by magnetic negative selection; naive cells were then positively selected on CD45RA, and the negative fraction formed the memory subset. Blood was obtained by leukapheresis, after which PBMCs were separated by Ficoll-Histopaque density gradient centrifugation and cryopreserved in liquid nitrogen vapor phase. Analytical flow cytometry was used to check the purity and quantity of each magnetically sorted T cell population. Each sorted fraction had its genomic DNA isolated and then quantified by UV absorbance on a Nanodrop 2000c. On this clone itself: Its cognate antigen has yet to be identified. The sample holds no much larger clone one base away, and base qualities are not on file.

This chain joins TRBV11-1 to TRBJ1-1; confidence is insufficient to name the D gene. The clonotype originates from a man between 18 and 29 years old in good health. The sample comprised memory CD4+ T cells sorted from blood. According to the study, the label for this sample's cell subset or site signals: CD45RA-negative fraction. The CDR3 sequence is CASSLVPGDTEAFF. The nucleotide sequence reads TGTGCCAGCAGCTTAGTACCCGGGGACACTGAAGCTTTCTTT.